A single sample gave rise to the 30 T cell receptor beta chains below, sequenced in a study of response to subunit inactivated influenza vaccine. Each CDR3 protein gets one entry after TCRdb re-called the RT-PCR reads with MiXCR. In the table there are 500,000 to 600,000 distinct CDR3 sequences, approximately 15% of which are singletons. The specimen comprised CD4+ T cells sorted from PBMCs, sampled around 25 months after vaccination. The receptors originated from a man between 50 and 69 years old who received an inactivated influenza vaccine.

This clonotype was seen a few times. The gene calls are TRBV10-3 and TRBJ1-6; D remains ambiguous. The germline gives CDR1 ENHRY, CDR2 SYGVKD. The CDR3 totals 13 residues. Trimming took 6 bases from V and 7 from J, leaving 10 bases between them. CDR3 sequence (DNA): TGTGCCATCAGGGAGACTAGAAATTCACCCCTCCACTTT. Translation gives CAIRETRNSPLHF.

This clonotype was detected a few times. DNA for the CDR3: TGTGCCAGCAGACCGAGCGGGGTAAACAATGAGCAGTTCTTC. It encodes CASRPSGVNNEQFF. The chain recombines TRBV11-1 with TRBJ2-1, with 7 positions matching TRBD2. The J segment lost 5 bases and the V segment lost 6 bases, leaving 7 bases of the junction unmatched. Germline lookup yields CDR1 SGHAT and CDR2 FQDESV (reference sequence). CDR3 length equals 14 residues.

The J gene is TRBJ1-4, the V gene TRBV7-2; a weak D match, TRBD1 (6 bases). Trimming removed 6 bases at V and 8 bases at J, with 16 bases between. This CDR3 has 14 residues. The germline V gene encodes CDR1 SGHTA and CDR2 FQGNSA. CDR3 loop: CASSRPGHLEKLFF. CDR3 DNA: TGTGCCAGCAGTCGACCGGGACATCTGGAAAAACTGTTTTTT.

J is TRBJ1-1 and V is TRBV29-1, with a possible D match to TRBD1 (5 bases). The CDR3 has 13 amino acids. Germline V gene data show CDR1 as SQVTM and CDR2 as ANQGSEA. Trimming took off 6 bases at V and 0 bases at J, with 11 bases between the two ends. This CDR3 is CSVRQILNTEAFF. CDR3 DNA: TGCAGCGTCCGACAGATACTGAACACTGAAGCTTTCTTT.

This clonotype showed up just a few times. This chain uses TRBV4-3 with TRBJ1-6; TRBD1 matches at 8 bases. This CDR3 has 16 amino acids. Germline V lookup: CDR1 LGHNA, CDR2 YSLEER. Trimming took 4 bases from V and 0 from J; bases not matched to a gene: 2. The CDR3 sequence: CASSRTGTSYNSPLHF. The CDR3 region has the DNA TGCGCCAGCAGCCGGACAGGGACCTCCTATAATTCACCCCTCCACTTT.

The rearrangement links TRBV20-1 to TRBJ2-2; no definite D call. Germline assignment: CDR1 DFQATT and CDR2 SNEGSKA (reference sequence). Trimming removed 0 bases from V and 5 bases from J, with 10 bases in between. This CDR3 has 14 residues. The CDR3 region has the DNA TGCAGTGCTAGAGAAGGGATAAAGACCGGGGAGCTGTTTTTT. Its protein is CSAREGIKTGELFF.

V and J are TRBV2 and TRBJ2-7, with a possible D match to TRBD1 (6 bases). The V gene lost 1 base and the J gene lost 3 bases, with 10 bases spanning the gap. From germline, CDR1 is SNHLY and CDR2 FYNNEI. This CDR3 is built from 14 residues. CDR3 in amino acids: CASSEGQGIYEQYF. DNA for the CDR3: TGTGCCAGCAGTGAAGGGCAGGGGATCTACGAGCAGTACTTC.

The rearrangement links TRBV24-1 to TRBJ1-6; D may be TRBD1 (6 bases). V was shortened by 4 bases and J by 6 bases, with 9 bases between the two germline ends. The CDR3 spans 14 residues. The germline V gene encodes CDR1 KGHDR and CDR2 SFDVKD. The CDR3 coding sequence is TGTGCCACCAGTGACCGGACAGCTAATTCACCCCTCCACTTT. Protein product: CATSDRTANSPLHF.

This clonotype has a count of ten or more. V gene TRBV7-2 combines with J gene TRBJ2-5; D is unresolved. In germline, CDR1 is SGHTA, CDR2 FQGNSA. CDR3 length: 12 amino acids. Trimming removed 2 bases at V and 4 bases at J, with 5 bases between. CDR3 protein: CASSLLTETQYF. CDR3 nucleotide sequence: TGTGCCAGCAGCTTATTAACAGAGACCCAGTACTTC.

This clonotype was detected a few times. The chain uses TRBV10-3 and TRBJ1-1, with 9 bases matching TRBD1. The CDR3 runs to 13 residues. The junction had 7 bases not matched to a gene; V was cut back by 11 bases and J by 3 bases. Germline V gene data show CDR1 as ENHRY and CDR2 as SYGVKD. As DNA, the CDR3 is TGTGCCGTAGGGACAGGGCGGGACACTGAAGCTTTCTTT. Residues: CAVGTGRDTEAFF.

This clonotype has more than one count but fewer than ten. V and J are TRBV7-9 and TRBJ1-2, with D perhaps matching TRBD1 (5 bases). Trimming stripped 3 bases from V and 7 bases from J, with 12 bases between. The length of the CDR3 is 13 residues. Germline assignment: CDR1 SEHNR and CDR2 FQNEAQ (reference sequence). CDR3 bases: TGTGCCAGCAGCTTCGGGCAGGGAAGTGGCTACACCTTC. Its translation is CASSFGQGSGYTF.

This clonotype was detected a few times. V gene TRBV28 combines with J gene TRBJ2-1; perhaps TRBD2 as D (7 bases). V was shortened by 9 bases and J by 3 bases, with 15 bases between the two germline ends. This CDR3 comprises 14 residues. From germline, CDR1 is MDHEN and CDR2 SYDVKM. This CDR3 is CASRWGGYYNEQFF. CDR3 DNA: TGTGCCAGTAGGTGGGGGGGCTACTACAATGAGCAGTTCTTC.

The rearrangement uses TRBV12-3 or TRBV12-4 and TRBJ1-1; a possible D gene is TRBD1 (6 bases). With 0 bases removed from V and 6 bases from J, the gap between germline ends came to 11 bases. The CDR3 has 14 amino acids. The CDR3 bases are TGTGCCAGCAGTTTAGCTACTGGGGGGCCTGAAGCTTTCTTT. It encodes CASSLATGGPEAFF.

The chain has TRBV30 and TRBJ2-4, with a possible D match to TRBD1 (6 bases). Per germline, CDR1 GTSNPN and CDR2 SVGIG (reference sequence). This CDR3 spans 13 amino acids. Trimming took off 3 bases at V and 2 bases at J, with 8 bases between the two ends. The CDR3: CAWRGAPKNIQYF. The CDR3 nucleotides read TGTGCCTGGAGGGGGGCGCCCAAAAACATTCAGTACTTC.

In its sample, this clonotype was seen a few times. The J gene is TRBJ2-1, the V gene TRBV3-1; D possibly matches TRBD1 or TRBD2 (5 bases each). V was clipped by 5 bases and J by 3 bases, with 17 bases between them. The CDR3 length is 16 residues. The germline CDR1 and CDR2 sequences are LGHDT and YNNKEL (reference sequence). The chain's CDR3 is CASSMRPGQGYNEQFF. The CDR3 DNA reads TGTGCCAGCAGCATGAGGCCGGGGCAAGGCTACAATGAGCAGTTCTTC.

This clonotype turned up a few times. The genes are TRBV5-1 and TRBJ2-3; 7 bases align to TRBD1. CDR1 is SGHRS and CDR2 is YFSETQ in the germline V gene. V lost 4 bases, J lost 10 bases, and 6 bases stayed unmatched. The CDR3 runs 12 residues. CDR3 coding DNA: TGCGCCAGCAGCCCGGACAGGACTCCGCAGTATTTT. Encoded protein: CASSPDRTPQYF.

The chain uses TRBV6-2 or TRBV6-3 and TRBJ2-3; TRBD1 agrees at 12 bases. CDR1 and CDR2 from the germline V gene are MNHEY and SVGEGT. The J segment lost 2 bases and the V segment lost 4 bases, leaving 4 bases of the junction unmatched. This CDR3 contains 16 residues. CDR3 loop: CASSSGQGAFTDTQYF. CDR3 in DNA: TGTGCCAGCAGTTCGGGACAGGGGGCTTTCACAGATACGCAGTATTTT.

This clonotype appeared a few times. The V and J genes are TRBV20-1 and TRBJ2-1; 7 bases agree with TRBD2. Germline CDR1 DFQATT, CDR2 SNEGSKA (reference sequence). The CDR3 is 16 residues long. The J segment lost 3 bases and the V segment lost 1 base, leaving 9 bases of the junction unmatched. This CDR3 reads CSARARTSEHYNEQFF. CDR3 bases: TGCAGTGCTAGAGCGAGAACTAGCGAACACTACAATGAGCAGTTCTTC.

This clonotype has ten or more counts. The chain has TRBV15 and TRBJ1-3, with D maybe TRBD1 (5 bases). The V gene's germline CDR1 is LNHNV and CDR2 YYDKDF (reference sequence). The CDR3 runs to 16 residues. The V gene lost 0 bases and the J gene lost 0 bases, with 9 bases spanning the gap. This CDR3 reads CATSREGRYSGNTIYF. The CDR3, as DNA: TGTGCCACCAGCAGAGAGGGGCGGTACTCTGGAAACACCATATATTTT.

This clonotype showed up just a few times. V is TRBV3-1 and J is TRBJ1-1; D is uncertain. Germline CDR1 is LGHDT and CDR2 is YNNKEL (reference sequence). Trimming cost V 0 bases and J 1 base, with 6 bases left between them. This CDR3 contains 14 residues. The CDR3: CASSQDGGNTEAFF. The CDR3, as DNA: TGTGCCAGCAGCCAAGATGGCGGGAACACTGAAGCTTTCTTT.

This clonotype was seen more than once but under ten times. The chain is built from TRBV5-6 and TRBJ2-7, with D possibly TRBD2 on 7 matching bases. The CDR3 has 17 residues. Trimming shortened V by 4 bases and J by 5 bases, and 25 bases separated the two germline ends. Germline CDR1 is SGHDT and CDR2 is YYEEEE. The CDR3 coding sequence is TGTGCCAGCAGCCAATATGGAGGGGGGGCGCATCGTAACGAGCAGTACTTC. Encoded protein: CASSQYGGGAHRNEQYF.

This chain links TRBV5-6 with TRBJ1-4; perhaps TRBD1 as D (5 bases). The CDR3 loop spans 15 amino acids. V lost 4 bases to trimming and J lost 7 bases, with 17 bases between them. Germline CDR1 reads SGHDT; CDR2 reads YYEEEE. As DNA, the CDR3 is TGTGCCAGCAGCCTCACCGGGACGAAACTTGAAAAACTGTTTTTT. It specifies CASSLTGTKLEKLFF.

V is TRBV12-3 or TRBV12-4 and J is TRBJ1-2; D perhaps matches TRBD1 (6 bases). The ends were cut back, 2 bases at V and 8 bases at J, with 12 bases in the middle. CDR3 length: 13 residues. The CDR3 is CASSLWAQGGYTF. The CDR3 DNA reads as TGTGCCAGCAGTTTATGGGCGCAGGGGGGCTACACCTTC.

The CDR3 nucleotides are TGTGCCAGCAGCCCGGGACGGAACTCTGGGGCCAACGTCCTGACTTTC. Amino acids: CASSPGRNSGANVLTF. V and J are TRBV3-1 and TRBJ2-6; tentatively, D is TRBD1 or TRBD2 (5 bases each). Germline lookup yields CDR1 LGHDT and CDR2 YNNKEL (reference sequence). The V and J ends lost 4 bases and 0 bases respectively, with 10 bases between them. CDR3 size: 16 residues.

This clonotype was counted a few times. The chain has TRBV2 and TRBJ1-1, with D perhaps TRBD1 (6 bases). The CDR3 contains 13 residues. CDR1 is SNHLY and CDR2 is FYNNEI in the germline V gene. V was shortened by 6 bases and J by 0 bases, with 8 bases between the two germline ends. The CDR3 spells CASSAGVNTEAFF. The CDR3 DNA reads as TGTGCCAGCAGCGCAGGGGTGAACACTGAAGCTTTCTTT.

The rearrangement uses TRBV2 and TRBJ1-2; possible D gene TRBD1, 5 bases. This CDR3 is 16 amino acids long. V lost 11 bases, J lost 4 bases, and 26 bases lay in between. Germline CDR1 and CDR2: SNHLY and FYNNEI. The CDR3 loop reads CAGWAGSGRVSYGYTF. CDR3 in DNA: TGTGCCGGCTGGGCTGGCTCAGGGCGGGTTAGCTATGGCTACACCTTC.

The rearrangement links TRBV25-1 to TRBJ2-1; 7 bases agree with TRBD2. This CDR3 is built from 15 residues. The germline CDR1 and CDR2 sequences are MGHDK and SYGVNS. With V trimmed by 1 base and J by 6 bases, 6 bases remained unmatched. The CDR3 coding sequence is TGTGCCAGCAGTGAATGGGGGGGGTTCCCCAATGAGCAGTTCTTC. This sequence encodes CASSEWGGFPNEQFF.

The rearrangement uses TRBV4-2 and TRBJ2-2, with D tentatively TRBD2 (6 bases). V lost 1 base, J lost 6 bases, and 15 bases lay in between. Per germline, CDR1 LGHNA and CDR2 YNFKEQ. CDR3 length: 16 residues. The DNA of the CDR3 is TGTGCCAGCAGCCAAGGACACGGGAGTATTCCCGGGGAGCTGTTTTTT. It encodes CASSQGHGSIPGELFF.

This clonotype was detected a few times. V gene TRBV5-1 combines with J gene TRBJ2-7; 8 positions agree with TRBD2. This CDR3 has 17 amino acids. The V gene end was trimmed by 2 bases and the J gene end by 4 bases; junction bases not matched to a gene: 14. Germline loops: CDR1 SGHRS, CDR2 YFSETQ. Here the CDR3 reads CASSFPSPGLGLYEQYF. The CDR3 region has the DNA TGCGCCAGCAGCTTCCCTTCACCGGGACTAGGCTTGTACGAGCAGTACTTC.

The chain joins TRBV20-1 to TRBJ2-2, with 15 bases lining up with TRBD2. With V trimmed by 0 bases and J by 5 bases, 4 bases remained unmatched. The CDR3 is made up of 17 amino acids. The germline V gene encodes CDR1 DFQATT and CDR2 SNEGSKA (reference sequence). For the CDR3, the DNA is TGCAGTGCTAGAGACTCGGGACTAGCGGGAGGTACCGGGGAGCTGTTTTTT. Translating it yields CSARDSGLAGGTGELFF.